Shown below are 26 T cell receptor beta chains from a single sample sequenced in a study of OX40 agonist ivuxolimab in advanced cancers. Sequenced by immunoSEQ multiplex PCR; TCRdb stores in-frame clones only, minus some. The sample holds some 27,000 clones, approximately 80% seen once. The sequencing here drew on CD4+ or CD8+ T cells sorted from blood, taken in a trial of the OX40 agonist ivuxolimab. The receptor set was obtained from an adult with an advanced solid tumor such as melanoma, head and neck, liver or kidney cancer.

This chain links TRBV11-2 with TRBJ2-7, with D unresolved. Germline CDR1 reads SGHAT; CDR2 reads FQNNGV. V was cut by 5 bases and J by 3 bases, with 14 bases left in between. CDR3 length equals 14 residues. CDR3 sequence: CASSQGQQGYEQYF. CDR3 bases: TGTGCCAGCAGCCAAGGCCAGCAAGGCTACGAGCAGTACTTC.

The chain uses TRBV4-1 and TRBJ1-2, with D perhaps matching TRBD1 (5 bases). This CDR3 is built from 17 residues. V dropped 0 bases and J dropped 0 bases, with 14 bases sitting between them. Germline assignment: CDR1 MGHRA and CDR2 YSYEKL. As DNA, the CDR3 is TGCGCCAGCAGCCAAGATAGATCGCAGGGCACTAACTATGGCTACACCTTC. Protein product: CASSQDRSQGTNYGYTF.

This sequence joins TRBV2 and TRBJ2-5, with 13 bases that match TRBD2. V dropped 6 bases and J dropped 5; count of bases not matched to a gene: 3. Per the germline V gene, CDR1 is SNHLY and CDR2 is FYNNEI. The CDR3 is made up of 14 amino acids. Here the CDR3 reads CASRGTSGEETQYF. As DNA, the CDR3 is TGTGCCAGCAGGGGGACTAGCGGGGAGGAGACCCAGTACTTC.

V is TRBV5-6 and J is TRBJ1-5; tentative D call: TRBD1 (5 bases). The germline V gene has CDR1 SGHDT and CDR2 YYEEEE. This CDR3 has 14 residues. V was pared by 4 bases and J by 4 bases, with 12 bases between. The CDR3 DNA is TGTGCCAGCAGCCTCCTGAGGGGTAATCAGCCCCAGCATTTT. It translates to CASSLLRGNQPQHF.

This chain joins TRBV7-2 and TRBJ2-3, with 12 bases that match TRBD2. Looked up from germline, CDR1 is SGHTA and CDR2 is FQGNSA. V shed 3 bases, J shed 5 bases, and the junction held 6 bases outside the gene matches. The CDR3 runs to 16 residues. The CDR3 loop reads CASSFLAGGLGDTQYF. The CDR3 DNA is TGTGCCAGCAGCTTTCTAGCGGGGGGGCTCGGAGATACGCAGTATTTT.

The chain uses TRBV4-1 and TRBJ2-4; D gene unclear. V was trimmed by 1 base and J by 1 base, leaving 11 bases between them. From germline, CDR1 is MGHRA and CDR2 YSYEKL. CDR3 length equals 16 residues. The CDR3 DNA reads TGCGCCAGCAGCCAAGTTAGGGAAATGGCCAAAAACATTCAGTACTTC. This translates into CASSQVREMAKNIQYF.

This clone occurred once. This chain connects TRBV10-3 to TRBJ1-1, with 9 bases fitting TRBD1. CDR1 is ENHRY and CDR2 is SYGVKD in the germline V gene. The ends lost 0 bases at V and 4 bases at J; junction bases unmatched: 3. CDR3 length: 15 residues. CDR3 coding DNA: TGTGCCATCAGTGAGTCAGTGACAGGGGGCACTGAAGCTTTCTTT. Translating it yields CAISESVTGGTEAFF.

This sequence joins TRBV6-1 and TRBJ2-3, with 10 bases lining up with TRBD1. The CDR3 loop spans 16 amino acids. The V segment lost 3 bases and the J segment 2 bases; nucleotides outside the gene matches: 5. Per the germline V gene, CDR1 is MNHNS and CDR2 is SASEGT. Here the CDR3 DNA reads TGTGCCAGCAGTGACGGGACAGGGGACTACACAGATACGCAGTATTTT. This sequence encodes CASSDGTGDYTDTQYF.

The chain employs TRBV6-1 and TRBJ1-1; tentative D call: TRBD1 (5 bases). The CDR3 is 15 residues long. Trimming left V 2 bases short and J 1 base short, with 11 bases between. CDR1 is MNHNS, CDR2 SASEGT, per germline. CDR3 DNA sequence: TGTGCCAGCAGTGAACTTGGGGGACCGAACACTGAAGCTTTCTTT. Translation gives CASSELGGPNTEAFF.

The chain recombines TRBV7-8 with TRBJ2-7, with D perhaps TRBD2 (6 bases). Germline CDR1 and CDR2: SGHVS and FQNEAQ. The CDR3 is made up of 17 amino acids. Deletions cut 4 bases from V and 2 bases from J, with 21 bases between. The CDR3 bases are TGTGCCAGCAGCTCATACCCCCGTGGTAGCGGTGCCTACGAGCAGTACTTC. Protein: CASSSYPRGSGAYEQYF.

The table lists this clone with a few counts. The CDR3 sequence: CASSQDLGRRNQETQYF. In DNA, the CDR3 is TGCGCCAGCAGCCAAGATCTTGGACGAAGGAACCAAGAGACCCAGTACTTC. J is TRBJ2-5 and V is TRBV4-1; no clear D gene. CDR1 MGHRA and CDR2 YSYEKL come from the germline V gene. Trimming took 0 bases from V and 0 from J, leaving 14 bases between them. CDR3 length: 17 amino acids.

This clone was seen just once. V usage is TRBV6-4 and J usage is TRBJ2-5; D ambiguous. Matching the DNA end better, TRBJ2-7 makes the J call doubtful. The CDR3 contains 17 residues. Germline V gives CDR1 MRHNA, CDR2 SNTAGT. In DNA form, the CDR3 reads TGTGCCAGCAGTGACTCGATCACGTCGGAACCGGATTACGAGCAGTACTTC. It is translated as CASSDSITSEPDYEQYF.

The chain joins TRBV7-9 to TRBJ2-5; 9 bases align to TRBD1. The CDR3 covers 14 residues. From germline, CDR1 is SEHNR and CDR2 FQNEAQ (reference sequence). The V and J ends lost 4 bases and 2 bases, in that order; junction bases with no gene match: 2. DNA for the CDR3: TGTGCCAGCAGCTCCGGACAGGGGCAAGAGACCCAGTACTTC. This sequence encodes CASSSGQGQETQYF.

This sequence joins TRBV4-1 and TRBJ2-7; tentatively, D is TRBD1 (5 bases). From germline, CDR1 is MGHRA and CDR2 YSYEKL. This CDR3 has 16 amino acids. V was shortened by 0 bases and J by 2 bases, with 14 bases between the two germline ends. The CDR3 protein is CASSQDYAGNPYEQYF. The CDR3 coding sequence is TGCGCCAGCAGCCAAGATTATGCAGGGAACCCCTACGAGCAGTACTTC.

V gene TRBV5-6 combines with J gene TRBJ1-1; 8 bases agree with TRBD1. In germline, CDR1 is SGHDT, CDR2 YYEEEE. CDR3 length: 17 residues. J was trimmed by 3 bases and V by 6 bases; bases with no gene match: 16. CDR3 in DNA: TGTGCCAGCAAGCTTGGGCAGGGGGCGCAGGTTCACACTGAAGCTTTCTTT. Amino acid sequence: CASKLGQGAQVHTEAFF.

This clone was observed a handful of times. V usage is TRBV19 and J usage is TRBJ2-7; a weak D match, TRBD1 (6 bases). Trimming shortened V by 3 bases and J by 6 bases, and 12 bases separated the two germline ends. The CDR3 loop spans 13 amino acids. Per germline, CDR1 LNHDA and CDR2 SQIVND (reference sequence). CDR3 sequence reads: CASSIGTSAEQYF. The CDR3 DNA follows: TGTGCCAGTAGTATTGGGACATCAGCCGAGCAGTACTTC.

The V and J genes are TRBV7-8 and TRBJ2-4; 7 nucleotides match TRBD1. CDR1 and CDR2 (germline): SGHVS, FQNEAQ. There are 18 residues in the CDR3. After removal of 7 bases from V and 0 bases from J, the junction contained 15 bases not matched to a gene. CDR3 sequence (DNA): TGTGCCAGCACCCCACTAGAGGGGGCGCTTGGAGCCAAAAACATTCAGTACTTC. Translating it yields CASTPLEGALGAKNIQYF.

V and J are TRBV6-5 and TRBJ1-2; D not resolved. Per the germline V gene, CDR1 is MNHEY and CDR2 is SVGAGI. This CDR3 is built from 12 residues. V lost 6 bases to trimming and J lost 8 bases, with 13 bases between them. CDR3 sequence reads: CASRRLAGGYTF. Written as DNA, the CDR3 is TGTGCCAGCAGGCGACTGGCTGGCGGCTACACCTTC.

V and J are TRBV21-1 and TRBJ2-2. TRBV21-1 represents a pseudogene. There are 15 residues in the CDR3. For the CDR3, the DNA is TGTGCCAGCAGCAATTGGGGTGGGGACACCGGGGAGCTGTTTTTT. Amino acids: CASSNWGGDTGELFF.

V gene TRBV6-1 combines with J gene TRBJ1-2; 10 nucleotides agree with TRBD1. The CDR3 has 14 residues. Unmatched junction bases numbered 7, after V lost 8 bases and J lost 4 bases. Germline V gene data show CDR1 as MNHNS and CDR2 as SASEGT. This chain's CDR3 is CASLRQGAVYGYTF. The CDR3, as DNA: TGTGCCAGCCTACGACAGGGGGCGGTCTATGGCTACACCTTC.

The genes are TRBV30 and TRBJ2-3; TRBD1 might be the D (5 bases). The CDR3 is 14 residues long. V dropped 4 bases and J dropped 5 bases, with 16 bases sitting between them. CDR1 and CDR2 (germline): GTSNPN, SVGIG (reference sequence). The CDR3 bases are TGTGCCTGGAATCTCTTAGGGGCGCAAGATACGCAGTATTTT. Its protein product is CAWNLLGAQDTQYF.

The chain uses TRBV4-1 and TRBJ2-3; 10 positions agree with TRBD2. There are 16 residues in the CDR3. Germline V gene data show CDR1 as MGHRA and CDR2 as YSYEKL. V lost 0 bases to trimming and J lost 4 bases; unmatched junction nucleotides: 4. This CDR3 is CASSQEASGGSDTQYF. CDR3 in DNA: TGCGCCAGCAGCCAAGAGGCTAGCGGGGGCTCAGATACGCAGTATTTT.

The chain carries TRBV13 and TRBJ2-5; 7 nucleotides line up with TRBD1. Germline lookup yields CDR1 PRHDT and CDR2 FYEKMQ (reference sequence). This CDR3 comprises 15 residues. With V trimmed by 2 bases and J by 4 bases, 7 bases remained unmatched. CDR3 sequence (DNA): TGTGCCAGCAGCTTATTAGGGGACAGTGGAGAGACCCAGTACTTC. It codes for CASSLLGDSGETQYF.

The chain employs TRBV4-1 and TRBJ1-4; D call uncertain. Per the germline V gene, CDR1 is MGHRA and CDR2 is YSYEKL. The V end lost 3 bases, the J end lost 3 bases, and 17 bases lay between the germline ends. The CDR3 runs to 17 residues. The CDR3 coding sequence is TGCGCCAGCAGCCAGCCATTTCGCGGGAGGGCTAATGAAAAACTGTTTTTT. It codes for CASSQPFRGRANEKLFF.

Notes on this clone: This specimen includes other DNA sequences encoding the same CDR3. The chain carries TRBV4-3 and TRBJ1-1; D unclear. The CDR3 runs to 12 residues. In germline, CDR1 is LGHNA, CDR2 YSLEER. V was cut by 1 base and J by 8 bases, with 8 bases left in between. CDR3 region: CASSQGAYEAFF. The CDR3 DNA is TGCGCCAGCAGCCAAGGGGCCTACGAAGCTTTCTTT.

The chain recombines TRBV5-4 with TRBJ1-4; maybe TRBD1 (6 bases). Germline V gene data show CDR1 as SGHNT and CDR2 as YYREEE (reference sequence). Trimming shortened V by 0 bases and J by 0 bases, and 12 bases separated the two germline ends. CDR3 length: 17 amino acids. CDR3 nucleotides: TGTGCCAGCAGCTTGGCCGGGGGCGATTCAACTAATGAAAAACTGTTTTTT. This sequence encodes CASSLAGGDSTNEKLFF.